The source of this TCR beta chain is a study of blood T cell repertoires in COVID-19. Participants' reported clinical history set cohort assignment. Recovery meant two consecutive negative NP/OP PCR tests, professional clearance, or resolved symptoms. Generated by immunoSEQ multiplex PCR, the TCRdb table keeps only in-frame clones and is missing some. The data hold hundreds of thousands of clones, with around 92% observed a single time. The sequence derives from a woman aged 25 to 39 who had recovered from COVID-19. Specimen: PBMCs or T cells enriched from blood (not recorded which).

CDR3 residues: CSAWTGIYEQYF. CDR3 DNA: TGCAGCGCCTGGACAGGGATTTACGAGCAGTACTTC. The rearrangement links TRBV29-1 to TRBJ2-7, with 8 positions matching TRBD1. Germline-derived CDR1 and CDR2 are SQVTM and ANQGSEA. J was trimmed by 4 bases and V by 7 bases; bases with no gene match: 6. The CDR3 sequence is 12 residues long.